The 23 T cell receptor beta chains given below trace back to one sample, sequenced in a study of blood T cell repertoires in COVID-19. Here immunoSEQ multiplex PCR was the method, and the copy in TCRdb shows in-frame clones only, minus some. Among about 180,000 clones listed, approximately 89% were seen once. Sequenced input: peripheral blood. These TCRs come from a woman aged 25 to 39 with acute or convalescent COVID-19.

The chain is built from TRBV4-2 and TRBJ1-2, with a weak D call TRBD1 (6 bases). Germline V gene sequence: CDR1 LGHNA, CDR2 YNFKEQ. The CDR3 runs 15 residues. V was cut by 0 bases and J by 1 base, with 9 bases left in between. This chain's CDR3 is CASSQDGTSNYGYTF. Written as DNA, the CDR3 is TGTGCCAGCAGCCAAGACGGGACAAGTAACTATGGCTACACCTTC.

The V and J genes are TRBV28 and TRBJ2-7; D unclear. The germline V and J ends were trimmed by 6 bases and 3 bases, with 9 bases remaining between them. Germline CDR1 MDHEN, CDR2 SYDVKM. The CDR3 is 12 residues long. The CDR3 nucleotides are TGTGCCAGCAGCCCCAACTACTACGAGCAGTACTTC. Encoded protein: CASSPNYYEQYF.

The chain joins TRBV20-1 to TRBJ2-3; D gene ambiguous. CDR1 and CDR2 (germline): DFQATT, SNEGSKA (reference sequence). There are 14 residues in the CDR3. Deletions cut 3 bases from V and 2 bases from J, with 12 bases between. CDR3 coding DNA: TGCAGTGCTAGTACTAACGCCAACACAGATACGCAGTATTTT. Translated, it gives CSASTNANTDTQYF.

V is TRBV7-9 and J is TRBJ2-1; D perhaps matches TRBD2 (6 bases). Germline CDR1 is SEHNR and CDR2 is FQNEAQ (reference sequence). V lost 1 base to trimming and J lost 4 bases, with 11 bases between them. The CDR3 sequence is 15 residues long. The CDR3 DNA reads TGTGCCAGCAGCTTAGTTCCTAGCGTTTACAATGAGCAGTTCTTC. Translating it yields CASSLVPSVYNEQFF.

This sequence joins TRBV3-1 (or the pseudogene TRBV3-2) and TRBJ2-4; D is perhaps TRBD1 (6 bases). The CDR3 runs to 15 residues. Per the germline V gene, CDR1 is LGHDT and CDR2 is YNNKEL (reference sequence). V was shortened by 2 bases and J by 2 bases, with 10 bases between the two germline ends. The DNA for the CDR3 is TGTGCCAGCAGCCAACTCGGGACACCCAAAAACATTCAGTACTTC. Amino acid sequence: CASSQLGTPKNIQYF.

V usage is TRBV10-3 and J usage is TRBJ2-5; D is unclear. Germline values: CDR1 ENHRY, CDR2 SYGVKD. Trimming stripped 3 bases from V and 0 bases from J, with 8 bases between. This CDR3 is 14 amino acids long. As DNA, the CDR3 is TGTGCCATCAGTGATCACAGCAACCAAGAGACCCAGTACTTC. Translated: CAISDHSNQETQYF.

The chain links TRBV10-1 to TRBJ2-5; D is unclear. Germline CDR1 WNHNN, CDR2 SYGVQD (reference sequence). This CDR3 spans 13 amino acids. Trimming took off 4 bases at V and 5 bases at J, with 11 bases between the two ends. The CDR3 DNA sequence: TGCGCCAGCAGTGCTGAACTCGGTGAGACCCAGTACTTC. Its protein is CASSAELGETQYF.

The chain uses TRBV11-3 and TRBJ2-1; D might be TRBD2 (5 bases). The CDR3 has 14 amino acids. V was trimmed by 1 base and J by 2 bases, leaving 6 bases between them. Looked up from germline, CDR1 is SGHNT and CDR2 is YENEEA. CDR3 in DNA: TGTGCCAGCAGCTTAGGAGCGGCCTACAATGAGCAGTTCTTC. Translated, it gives CASSLGAAYNEQFF.

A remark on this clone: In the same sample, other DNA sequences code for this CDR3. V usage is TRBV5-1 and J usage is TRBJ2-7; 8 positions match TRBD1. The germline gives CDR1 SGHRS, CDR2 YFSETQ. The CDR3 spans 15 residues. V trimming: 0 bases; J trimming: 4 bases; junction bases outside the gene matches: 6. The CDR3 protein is CASSLAGRGPYEQYF. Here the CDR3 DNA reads TGCGCCAGCAGCTTGGCCGGCAGGGGGCCGTACGAGCAGTACTTC.

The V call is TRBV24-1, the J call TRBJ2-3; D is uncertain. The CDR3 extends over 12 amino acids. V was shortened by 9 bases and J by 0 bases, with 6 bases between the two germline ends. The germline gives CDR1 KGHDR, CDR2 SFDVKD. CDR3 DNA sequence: TGTGCCACCGGGCAGAGCACAGATACGCAGTATTTT. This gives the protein CATGQSTDTQYF.

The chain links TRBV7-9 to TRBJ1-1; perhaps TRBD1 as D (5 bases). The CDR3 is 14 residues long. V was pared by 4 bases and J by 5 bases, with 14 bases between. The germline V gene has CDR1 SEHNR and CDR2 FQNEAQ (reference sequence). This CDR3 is CASSSGGVGTEAFF. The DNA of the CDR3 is TGTGCCAGCAGCTCGGGAGGGGTGGGTACTGAAGCTTTCTTT.

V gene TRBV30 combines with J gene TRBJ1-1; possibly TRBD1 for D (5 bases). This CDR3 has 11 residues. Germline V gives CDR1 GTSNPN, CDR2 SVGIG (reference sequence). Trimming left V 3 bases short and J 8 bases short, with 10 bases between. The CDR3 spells CAWSPGGEAFF. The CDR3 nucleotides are TGTGCCTGGAGCCCGGGGGGGGAAGCTTTCTTT. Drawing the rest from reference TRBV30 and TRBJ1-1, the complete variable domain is SQTIHQWPATLVQPVGSPLSLECTVEGTSNPNLYWYRQAAGRGLQLLFYSVGIGQISSEVPQNLSASRPQDRQFILSSKKLLLSDSGFYLCAWSPGGEAFFGQGTRLTVV.

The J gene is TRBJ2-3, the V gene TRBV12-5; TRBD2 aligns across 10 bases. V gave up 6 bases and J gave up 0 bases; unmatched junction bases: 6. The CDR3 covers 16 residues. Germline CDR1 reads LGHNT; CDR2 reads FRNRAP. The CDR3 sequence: CASGPGTSASTDTQYF. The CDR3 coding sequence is TGTGCTAGTGGCCCCGGGACTAGCGCAAGCACAGATACGCAGTATTTT. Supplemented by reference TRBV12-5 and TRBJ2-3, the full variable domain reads DARVTQTPRHKVTEMGQEVTMRCQPILGHNTVFWYRQTMMQGLELLAYFRNRAPLDDSGMPKDRFSAEMPDATLATLKIQPSEPRDSAVYFCASGPGTSASTDTQYFGPGTRLTVL.

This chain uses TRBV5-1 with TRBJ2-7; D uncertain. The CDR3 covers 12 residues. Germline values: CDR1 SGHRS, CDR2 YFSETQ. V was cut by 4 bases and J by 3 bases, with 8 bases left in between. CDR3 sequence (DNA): TGCGCCAGCAGCCTTTCCGGCTACGAGCAGTACTTC. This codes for CASSLSGYEQYF.

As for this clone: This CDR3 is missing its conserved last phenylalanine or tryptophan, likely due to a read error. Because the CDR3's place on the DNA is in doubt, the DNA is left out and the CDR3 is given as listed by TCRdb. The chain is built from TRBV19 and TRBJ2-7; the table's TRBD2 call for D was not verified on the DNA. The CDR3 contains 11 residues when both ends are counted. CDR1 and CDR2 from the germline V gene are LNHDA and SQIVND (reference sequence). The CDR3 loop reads CASSMGTPKGI.

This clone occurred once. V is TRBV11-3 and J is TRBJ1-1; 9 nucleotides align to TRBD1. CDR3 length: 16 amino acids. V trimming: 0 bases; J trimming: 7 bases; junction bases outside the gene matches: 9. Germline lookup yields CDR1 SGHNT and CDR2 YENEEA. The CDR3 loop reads CASSLESGTGTIEAFF. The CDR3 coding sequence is TGTGCCAGCAGCTTAGAATCCGGGACAGGGACTATTGAAGCTTTCTTT.

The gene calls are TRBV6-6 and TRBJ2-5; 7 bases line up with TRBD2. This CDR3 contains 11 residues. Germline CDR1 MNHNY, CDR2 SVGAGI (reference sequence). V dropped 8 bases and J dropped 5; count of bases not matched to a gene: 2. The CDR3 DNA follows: TGTGCCAGCGGGGGGGTGGAGACCCAGTACTTC. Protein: CASGGVETQYF.

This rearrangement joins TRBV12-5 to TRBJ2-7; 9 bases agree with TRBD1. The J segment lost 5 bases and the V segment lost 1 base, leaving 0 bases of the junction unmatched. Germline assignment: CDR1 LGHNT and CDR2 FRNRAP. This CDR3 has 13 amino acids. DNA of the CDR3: TGTGCTAGTGGTTTGGGGGACAGGGACGAGCAGTACTTC. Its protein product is CASGLGDRDEQYF.

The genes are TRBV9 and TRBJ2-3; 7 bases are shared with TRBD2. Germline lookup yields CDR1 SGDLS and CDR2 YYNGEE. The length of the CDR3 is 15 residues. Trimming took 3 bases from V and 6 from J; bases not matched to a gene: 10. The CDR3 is CASSAGGTTKDTQYF. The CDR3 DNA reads TGTGCCAGCAGCGCGGGCGGGACTACCAAGGATACGCAGTATTTT.

CDR3 DNA sequence: TGTGCCAGCTCTACACTTAGGGGTGGCAATCAGCCCCAGCATTTT. Amino acids: CASSTLRGGNQPQHF. The gene calls are TRBV6-5 and TRBJ1-5; possible D gene TRBD1, 5 bases. V was trimmed by 8 bases and J by 2 bases, leaving 16 bases between them. The length of the CDR3 is 15 residues. Per germline, CDR1 MNHEY and CDR2 SVGAGI.

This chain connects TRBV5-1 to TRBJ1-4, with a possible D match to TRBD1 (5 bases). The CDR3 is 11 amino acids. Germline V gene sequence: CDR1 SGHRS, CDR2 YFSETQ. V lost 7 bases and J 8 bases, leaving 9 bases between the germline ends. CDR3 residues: CASHSGEKLFF. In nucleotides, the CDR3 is TGCGCCAGCCACTCAGGGGAAAAACTGTTTTTT. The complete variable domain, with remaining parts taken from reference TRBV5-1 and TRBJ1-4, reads KAGVTQTPRYLIKTRGQQVTLSCSPISGHRSVSWYQQTPGQGLQFLFEYFSETQRNKGNFPGRFSGRQFSNSRSEMNVSTLELGDSALYLCASHSGEKLFFGSGTQLSVL.

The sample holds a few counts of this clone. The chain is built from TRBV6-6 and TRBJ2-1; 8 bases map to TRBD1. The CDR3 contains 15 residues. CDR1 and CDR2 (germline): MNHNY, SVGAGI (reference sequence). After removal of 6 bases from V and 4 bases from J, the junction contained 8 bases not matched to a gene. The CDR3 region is CASSSGHRGYNEQFF. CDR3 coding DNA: TGTGCCAGCAGCTCGGGACACAGGGGGTACAATGAGCAGTTCTTC.

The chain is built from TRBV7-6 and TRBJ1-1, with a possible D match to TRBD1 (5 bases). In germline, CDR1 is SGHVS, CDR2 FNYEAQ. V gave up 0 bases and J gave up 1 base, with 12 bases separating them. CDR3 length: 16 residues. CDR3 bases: TGTGCCAGCAGCTTAGCGCTGGGAGGGGCGAACACTGAAGCTTTCTTT. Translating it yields CASSLALGGANTEAFF.